Shown below are 6 T cell receptor beta chains from a single sample sequenced in a study of OX40 agonist ivuxolimab in advanced cancers. The method was immunoSEQ multiplex PCR; TCRdb's version includes in-frame clones alone and lacks a portion of them. The sample contains under 50,000 clones, approximately 82% of which appear only once. This specimen consisted of CD4+ or CD8+ T cells sorted from blood, obtained in a trial of the OX40 agonist ivuxolimab. The source of these receptors is an adult with an advanced solid tumor such as melanoma, head and neck, liver or kidney cancer.

CDR3 amino acids: CASSFRNSYEQYF. DNA for the CDR3: TGTGCCAGCAGTTTTCGGAATTCCTACGAGCAGTACTTC. The chain has TRBV27 and TRBJ2-7; no reliable D call. The germline V and J ends were trimmed by 3 bases and 1 base, with 7 bases remaining between them. Germline V gene data show CDR1 as MNHEY and CDR2 as SMNVEV (reference sequence). The CDR3 has 13 amino acids.

The chain is built from TRBV27 and TRBJ1-2, with a tentative D call TRBD1 (6 bases). This CDR3 region has 16 residues. Germline assignment: CDR1 MNHEY and CDR2 SMNVEV (reference sequence). The germline V and J ends were trimmed by 2 bases and 5 bases, with 18 bases remaining between them. CDR3 coding DNA: TGTGCCAGCAGTTTAAACAGGGATGTTTGGGGGTATGGCTACACCTTC. Protein sequence: CASSLNRDVWGYGYTF.

The chain employs TRBV4-3 and TRBJ2-7; D perhaps matches TRBD2 (5 bases). Germline V CDR1 and CDR2: LGHNA, YSLEER. CDR3 length: 14 amino acids. V was shortened by 0 bases and J by 6 bases, with 12 bases between the two germline ends. In DNA, the CDR3 is TGCGCCAGCAGCCAAGATATGGCCCGGGGCGAGCAGTACTTC. Residues: CASSQDMARGEQYF.

CDR3 nucleotides: TGTGCCAGCAGTCGTCTCAGGAGACTAGCGGATAACAATGAGCAGTTCTTC. Translating it yields CASSRLRRLADNNEQFF. The J gene is TRBJ2-1, the V gene TRBV7-2; TRBD2 matches 9 bases. This CDR3 is built from 17 residues. V shed 6 bases and J 5 bases; nucleotides not matched to a gene: 14. Germline CDR1 reads SGHTA; CDR2 reads FQGNSA.

This clone has only one observation. The chain carries TRBV29-1 and TRBJ2-3, with a possible D match to TRBD2 (6 bases). Looked up from germline, CDR1 is SQVTM and CDR2 is ANQGSEA. This CDR3 has 14 amino acids. The germline V and J ends were trimmed by 7 bases and 2 bases, with 16 bases remaining between them. CDR3 region: CSGRVEGFTDTQYF. In nucleotides, the CDR3 is TGCAGCGGGAGGGTGGAAGGATTCACAGATACGCAGTATTTT.

The chain combines TRBV6-5 with TRBJ1-1, with D possibly matching TRBD1 (5 bases). V lost 2 bases and J lost 2, with 12 bases in between. The CDR3 sequence is 15 residues long. CDR1 is MNHEY and CDR2 is SVGAGI in the germline V gene. The CDR3 loop reads CASSYPGGANTEAFF. CDR3 DNA sequence: TGTGCCAGCAGTTACCCCGGGGGAGCAAACACTGAAGCTTTCTTT.